This TCR beta chain stems from a study of Graves' ophthalmopathy and Graves' hyperthyroidism. To note about this clonotype: Because the CDR3 is missing its conserved closing phenylalanine or tryptophan, this is likely a read error. It is unclear where the CDR3 begins or ends on the DNA, so no DNA is shown, and the CDR3 is as TCRdb lists it.

The CDR3 sequence runs 15 residues, both termini included. Amplification targeted the TCR beta CDR3 regions, with RNA transcripts as the source material. The first-round RT-PCR employed HTBI primers together with the Qiagen OneStep RT-PCR kit. A multiplex PCR was then performed as the second round. TCRdb called the multiplex PCR reads again in MiXCR, with one record for every CDR3 protein. This sample has 500,000 to 700,000 distinct CDR3 sequences, with approximately 21% found just once. The sequenced sample was peripheral blood. This TCR derives from a woman aged 18 to 35 with stable Graves' hyperthyroidism. Some clones in this sample may be carry-over from other donors' samples. V gene TRBV12-3 or TRBV12-4 combines with J gene TRBJ1-1. The CDR3 sequence is CASSLRGTVNTEACL.